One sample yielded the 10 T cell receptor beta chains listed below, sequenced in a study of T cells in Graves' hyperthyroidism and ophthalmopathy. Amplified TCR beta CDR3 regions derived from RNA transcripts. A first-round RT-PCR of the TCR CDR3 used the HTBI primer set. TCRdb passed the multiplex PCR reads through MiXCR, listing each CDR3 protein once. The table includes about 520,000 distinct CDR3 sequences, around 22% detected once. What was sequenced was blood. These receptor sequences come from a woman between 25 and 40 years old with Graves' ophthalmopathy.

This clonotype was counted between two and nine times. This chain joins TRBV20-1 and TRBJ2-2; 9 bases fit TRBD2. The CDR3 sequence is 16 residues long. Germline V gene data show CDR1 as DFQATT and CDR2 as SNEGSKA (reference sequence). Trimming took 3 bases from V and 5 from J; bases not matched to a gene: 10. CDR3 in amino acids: CSASGGGGPRTGELFF. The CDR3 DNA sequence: TGCAGTGCTAGCGGCGGGGGGGGGCCTAGGACCGGGGAGCTGTTTTTT.

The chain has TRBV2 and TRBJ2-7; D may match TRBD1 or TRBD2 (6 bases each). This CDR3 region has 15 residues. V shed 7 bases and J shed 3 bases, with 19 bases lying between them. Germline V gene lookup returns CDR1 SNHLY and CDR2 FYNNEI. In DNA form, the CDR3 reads TGTGCCAGCACCTTGGGGGGCACGCTATTCTACGAGCAGTACTTC. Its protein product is CASTLGGTLFYEQYF.

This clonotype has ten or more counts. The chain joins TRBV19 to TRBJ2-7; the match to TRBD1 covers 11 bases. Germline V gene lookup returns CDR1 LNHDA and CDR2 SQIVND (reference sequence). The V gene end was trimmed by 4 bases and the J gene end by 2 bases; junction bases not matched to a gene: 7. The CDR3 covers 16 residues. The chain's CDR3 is CASSTSGTGGPYEQYF. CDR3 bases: TGTGCCAGTAGTACGTCCGGGACAGGGGGTCCCTACGAGCAGTACTTC.

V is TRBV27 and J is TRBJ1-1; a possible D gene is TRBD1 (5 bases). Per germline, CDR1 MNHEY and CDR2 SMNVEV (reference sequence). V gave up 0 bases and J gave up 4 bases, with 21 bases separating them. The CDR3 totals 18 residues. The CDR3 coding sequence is TGTGCCAGCAGTTTATCGCAGTTCTCGGGCAGGGTTAGCACTGAAGCTTTCTTT. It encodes CASSLSQFSGRVSTEAFF.

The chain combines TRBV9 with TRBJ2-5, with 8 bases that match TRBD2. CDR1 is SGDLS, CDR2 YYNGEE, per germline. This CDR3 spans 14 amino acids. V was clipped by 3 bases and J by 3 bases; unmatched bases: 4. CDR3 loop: CASSGSGGKETQYF. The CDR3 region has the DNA TGTGCCAGCAGCGGGAGCGGGGGCAAAGAGACCCAGTACTTC.

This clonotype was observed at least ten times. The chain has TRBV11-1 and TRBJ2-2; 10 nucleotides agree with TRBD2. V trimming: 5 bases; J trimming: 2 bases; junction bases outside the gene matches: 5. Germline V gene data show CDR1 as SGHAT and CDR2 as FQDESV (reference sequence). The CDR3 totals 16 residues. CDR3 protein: CASSVRTSGNTGELFF. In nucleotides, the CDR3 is TGTGCCAGCAGCGTGAGGACTAGCGGAAACACCGGGGAGCTGTTTTTT.

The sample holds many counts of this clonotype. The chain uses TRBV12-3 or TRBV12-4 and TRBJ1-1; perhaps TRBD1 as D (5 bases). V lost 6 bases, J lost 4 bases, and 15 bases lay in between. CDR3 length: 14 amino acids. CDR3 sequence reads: CASSGSGGGTEAFF. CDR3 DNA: TGTGCCAGCAGCGGATCGGGGGGAGGCACTGAAGCTTTCTTT.

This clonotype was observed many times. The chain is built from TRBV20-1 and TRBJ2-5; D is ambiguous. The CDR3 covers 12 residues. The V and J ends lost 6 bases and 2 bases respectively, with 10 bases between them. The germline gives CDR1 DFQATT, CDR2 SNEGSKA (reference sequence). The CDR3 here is CSAWSVQETQYF. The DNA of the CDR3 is TGCAGTGCCTGGAGTGTGCAAGAGACCCAGTACTTC.

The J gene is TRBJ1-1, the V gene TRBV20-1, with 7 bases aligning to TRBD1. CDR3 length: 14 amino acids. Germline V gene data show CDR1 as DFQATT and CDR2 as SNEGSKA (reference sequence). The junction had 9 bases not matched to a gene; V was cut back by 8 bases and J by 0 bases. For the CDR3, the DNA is TGCAGTCCACGAGGAGGGGGCATGAACACTGAAGCTTTCTTT. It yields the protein CSPRGGGMNTEAFF.

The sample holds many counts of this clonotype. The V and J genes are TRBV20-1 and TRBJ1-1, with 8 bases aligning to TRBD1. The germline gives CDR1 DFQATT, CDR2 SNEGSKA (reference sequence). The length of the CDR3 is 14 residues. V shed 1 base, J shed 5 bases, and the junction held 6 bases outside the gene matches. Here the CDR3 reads CSARVQTGVTEAFF. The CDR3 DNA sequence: TGCAGTGCTAGAGTCCAGACAGGGGTAACTGAAGCTTTCTTT.